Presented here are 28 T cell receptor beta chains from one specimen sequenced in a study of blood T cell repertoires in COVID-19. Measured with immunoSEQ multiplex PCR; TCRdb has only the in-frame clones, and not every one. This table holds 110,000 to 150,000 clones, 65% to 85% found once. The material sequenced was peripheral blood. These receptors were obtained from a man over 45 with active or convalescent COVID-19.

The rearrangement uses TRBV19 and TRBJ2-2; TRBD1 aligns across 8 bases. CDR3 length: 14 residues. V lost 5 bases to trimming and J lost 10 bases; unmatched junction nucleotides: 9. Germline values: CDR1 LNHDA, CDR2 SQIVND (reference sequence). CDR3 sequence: CASSRDRGFEELFF. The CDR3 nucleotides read TGTGCCAGTAGTCGCGACAGGGGTTTCGAGGAGCTGTTTTTT.

This CDR3 reads CASPALGIGTDTQYF. The CDR3 nucleotides are TGTGCCAGCCCGGCTCTAGGAATTGGCACAGATACGCAGTATTTT. The rearrangement links TRBV28 to TRBJ2-3; D uncertain. Germline V gives CDR1 MDHEN, CDR2 SYDVKM. This CDR3 has 15 amino acids. Trimming pared 8 bases from V and 1 base from J, leaving 16 bases between.

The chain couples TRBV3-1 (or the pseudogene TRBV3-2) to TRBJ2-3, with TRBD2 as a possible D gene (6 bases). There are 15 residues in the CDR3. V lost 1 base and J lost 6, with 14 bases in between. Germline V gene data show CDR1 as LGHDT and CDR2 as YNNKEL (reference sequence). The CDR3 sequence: CASSQVGGEGDTQYF. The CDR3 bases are TGTGCCAGCAGCCAAGTGGGGGGAGAGGGCGATACGCAGTATTTT.

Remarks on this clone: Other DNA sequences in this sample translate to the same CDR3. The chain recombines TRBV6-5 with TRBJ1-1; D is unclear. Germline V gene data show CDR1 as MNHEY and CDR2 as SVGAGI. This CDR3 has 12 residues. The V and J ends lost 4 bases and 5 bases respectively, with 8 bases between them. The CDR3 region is CASSFRGTEAFF. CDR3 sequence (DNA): TGTGCCAGCAGTTTTAGAGGTACTGAAGCTTTCTTT.

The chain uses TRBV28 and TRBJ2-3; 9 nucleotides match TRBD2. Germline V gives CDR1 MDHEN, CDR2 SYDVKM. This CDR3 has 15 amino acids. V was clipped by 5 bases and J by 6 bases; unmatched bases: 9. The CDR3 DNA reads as TGTGCCAGCAGTCCCTTAGCGGGAGTGGGGGATACGCAGTATTTT. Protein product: CASSPLAGVGDTQYF.

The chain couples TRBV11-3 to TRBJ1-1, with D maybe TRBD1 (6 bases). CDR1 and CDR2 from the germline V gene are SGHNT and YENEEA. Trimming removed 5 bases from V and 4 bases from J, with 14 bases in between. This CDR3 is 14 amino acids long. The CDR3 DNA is TGTGCCAGCAGCCGCAGGGGTTGGGCCACTGAAGCTTTCTTT. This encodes CASSRRGWATEAFF.

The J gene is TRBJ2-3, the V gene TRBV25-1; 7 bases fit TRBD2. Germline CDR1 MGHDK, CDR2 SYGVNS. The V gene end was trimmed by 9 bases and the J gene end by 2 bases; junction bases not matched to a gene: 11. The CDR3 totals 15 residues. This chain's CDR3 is CASGAGDYSTDTQYF. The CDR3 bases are TGTGCCAGTGGGGCCGGGGACTACTCCACAGATACGCAGTATTTT.

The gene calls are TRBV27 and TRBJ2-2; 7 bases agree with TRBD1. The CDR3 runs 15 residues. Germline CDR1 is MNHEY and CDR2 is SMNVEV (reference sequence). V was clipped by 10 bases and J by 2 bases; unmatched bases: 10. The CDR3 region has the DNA TGTGCCACCGGCATACGACAGGGAAACACCGGGGAGCTGTTTTTT. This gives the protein CATGIRQGNTGELFF.

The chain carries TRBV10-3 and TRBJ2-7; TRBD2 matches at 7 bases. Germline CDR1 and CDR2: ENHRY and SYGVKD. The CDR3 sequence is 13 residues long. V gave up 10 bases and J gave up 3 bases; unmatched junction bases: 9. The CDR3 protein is CATGPAGIYEQYF. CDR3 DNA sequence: TGTGCCACCGGTCCAGCGGGGATCTACGAGCAGTACTTC.

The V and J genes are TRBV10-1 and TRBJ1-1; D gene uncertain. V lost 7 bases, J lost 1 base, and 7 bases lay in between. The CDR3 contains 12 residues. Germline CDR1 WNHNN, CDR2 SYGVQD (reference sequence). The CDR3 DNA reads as TGCGCCAGCAATAACAGGAACACTGAAGCTTTCTTT. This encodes CASNNRNTEAFF.

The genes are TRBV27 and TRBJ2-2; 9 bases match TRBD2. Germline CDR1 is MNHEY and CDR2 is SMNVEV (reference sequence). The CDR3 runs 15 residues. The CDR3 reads CAGVAGEVDTGELFF. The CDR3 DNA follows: TGTGCTGGGGTAGCGGGAGAGGTTGACACCGGGGAGCTGTTTTTT.

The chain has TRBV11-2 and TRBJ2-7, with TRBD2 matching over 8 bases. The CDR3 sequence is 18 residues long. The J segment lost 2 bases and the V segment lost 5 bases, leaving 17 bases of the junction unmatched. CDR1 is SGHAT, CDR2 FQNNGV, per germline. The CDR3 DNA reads TGTGCCAGCAGCCCAGACTCCTCCCTAGCGGGCTATCCCTACGAGCAGTACTTC. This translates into CASSPDSSLAGYPYEQYF.

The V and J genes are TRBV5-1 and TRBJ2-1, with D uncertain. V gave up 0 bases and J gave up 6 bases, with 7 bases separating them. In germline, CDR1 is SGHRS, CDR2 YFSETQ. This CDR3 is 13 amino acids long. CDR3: CASSLAGSNEQFF. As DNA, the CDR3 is TGCGCCAGCAGCTTGGCCGGGTCCAATGAGCAGTTCTTC.

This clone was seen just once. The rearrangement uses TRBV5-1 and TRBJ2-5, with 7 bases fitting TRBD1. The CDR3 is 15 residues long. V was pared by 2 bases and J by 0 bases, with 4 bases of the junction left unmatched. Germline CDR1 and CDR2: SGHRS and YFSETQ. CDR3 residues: CASSFTDRDQETQYF. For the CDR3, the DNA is TGCGCCAGCAGCTTCACCGACAGGGACCAAGAGACCCAGTACTTC.

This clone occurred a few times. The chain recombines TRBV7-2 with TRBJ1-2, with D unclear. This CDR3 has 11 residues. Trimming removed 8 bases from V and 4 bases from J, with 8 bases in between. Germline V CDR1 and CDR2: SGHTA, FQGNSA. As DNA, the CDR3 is TGTGCCAGCCAGGTTTTCTATGGCTACACCTTC. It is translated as CASQVFYGYTF.

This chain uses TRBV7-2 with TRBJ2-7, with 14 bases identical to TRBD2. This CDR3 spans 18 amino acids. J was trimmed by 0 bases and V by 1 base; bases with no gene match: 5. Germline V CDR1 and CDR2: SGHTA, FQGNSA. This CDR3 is CASSLGTSGRTVSYEQYF. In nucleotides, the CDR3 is TGTGCCAGCAGCTTAGGGACTAGCGGGAGGACCGTCTCCTACGAGCAGTACTTC.

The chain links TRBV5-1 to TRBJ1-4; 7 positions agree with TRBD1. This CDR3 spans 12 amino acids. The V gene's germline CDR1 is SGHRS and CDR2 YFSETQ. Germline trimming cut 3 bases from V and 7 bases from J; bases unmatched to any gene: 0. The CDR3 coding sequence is TGCGCCAGCAGCTGGGACAGTGAAAAACTGTTTTTT. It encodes CASSWDSEKLFF.

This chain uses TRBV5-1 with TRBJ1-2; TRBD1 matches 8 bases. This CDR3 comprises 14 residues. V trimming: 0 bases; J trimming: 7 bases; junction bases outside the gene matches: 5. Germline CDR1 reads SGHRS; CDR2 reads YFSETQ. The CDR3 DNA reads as TGCGCCAGCAGCTTGGAGGCAGGGGGCGTTGGCTACACCTTC. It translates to CASSLEAGGVGYTF.

The CDR3 loop reads CASSLTGANYGYTF. Written as DNA, the CDR3 is TGTGCCAGCAGCTTAACAGGAGCTAACTATGGCTACACCTTC. V and J are TRBV7-9 and TRBJ1-2, with D possibly being TRBD1 (5 bases). Germline CDR1 is SEHNR and CDR2 is FQNEAQ (reference sequence). Trimming left V 2 bases short and J 0 bases short, with 7 bases between. The CDR3 runs to 14 residues.

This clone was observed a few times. CDR3 sequence reads: CASSQIAGTSASYEQYF. The DNA of the CDR3 is TGTGCCAGCAGCCAAATCGCCGGGACTAGCGCGTCCTACGAGCAGTACTTC. V gene TRBV4-2 combines with J gene TRBJ2-7, with 10 bases that match TRBD2. Germline-derived CDR1 and CDR2 are LGHNA and YNFKEQ. Trimming removed 2 bases from V and 1 base from J; junction bases left unmatched: 8. The CDR3 is made up of 17 amino acids.

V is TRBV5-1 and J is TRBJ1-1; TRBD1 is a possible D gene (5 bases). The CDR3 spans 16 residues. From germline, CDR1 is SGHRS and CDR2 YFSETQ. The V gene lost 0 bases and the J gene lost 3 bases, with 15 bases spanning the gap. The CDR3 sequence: CASSLEGARRDTEAFF. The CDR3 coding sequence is TGCGCCAGCAGCTTGGAAGGGGCCCGTCGTGACACTGAAGCTTTCTTT.

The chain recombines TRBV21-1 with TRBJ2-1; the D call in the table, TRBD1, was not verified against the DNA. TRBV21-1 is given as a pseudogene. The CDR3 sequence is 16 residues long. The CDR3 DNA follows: TGTGCCAGCAGCATACCAACCCCAAACAGGGATGCGGGGCAGTTCTTC. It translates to CASSIPTPNRDAGQFF.

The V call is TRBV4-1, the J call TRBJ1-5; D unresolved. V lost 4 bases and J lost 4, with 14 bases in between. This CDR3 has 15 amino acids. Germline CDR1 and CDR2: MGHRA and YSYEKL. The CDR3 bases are TGCGCCAGCAGCCTCCTCGGACTGGGGAATCAGCCCCAGCATTTT. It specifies CASSLLGLGNQPQHF.

CDR3: CASTRLAGFGTGELFF. CDR3 bases: TGTGCCAGCACCAGGCTAGCGGGTTTTGGCACCGGGGAGCTGTTTTTT. V usage is TRBV28 and J usage is TRBJ2-2, with TRBD2 identical over 8 bases. The CDR3 runs to 16 residues. The germline CDR1 and CDR2 sequences are MDHEN and SYDVKM. V lost 7 bases and J lost 4; bases outside the gene matches: 11.

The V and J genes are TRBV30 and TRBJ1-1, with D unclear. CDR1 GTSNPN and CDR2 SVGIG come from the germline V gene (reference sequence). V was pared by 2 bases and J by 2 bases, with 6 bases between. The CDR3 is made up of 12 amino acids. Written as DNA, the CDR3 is TGTGCCTGGAGTCCGGGTAACACTGAAGCTTTCTTT. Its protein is CAWSPGNTEAFF.

The CDR3 here is CASSLNLGAGPLHF. CDR3 DNA sequence: TGTGCCAGCAGCTTAAACCTAGGGGCAGGACCCCTCCACTTT. The rearrangement links TRBV7-2 to TRBJ1-6, with D tentatively TRBD1 (5 bases). This CDR3 has 14 amino acids. The germline V gene encodes CDR1 SGHTA and CDR2 FQGNSA. V was shortened by 2 bases and J by 12 bases, with 14 bases between the two germline ends.

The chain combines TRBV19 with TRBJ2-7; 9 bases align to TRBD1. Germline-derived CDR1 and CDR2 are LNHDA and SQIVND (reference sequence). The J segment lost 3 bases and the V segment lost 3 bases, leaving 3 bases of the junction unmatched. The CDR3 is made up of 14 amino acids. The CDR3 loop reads CASSMGQGFYEQYF. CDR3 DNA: TGTGCCAGTAGTATGGGACAGGGCTTCTACGAGCAGTACTTC. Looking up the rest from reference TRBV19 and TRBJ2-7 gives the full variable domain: DGGITQSPKYLFRKEGQNVTLSCEQNLNHDAMYWYRQDPGQGLRLIYYSQIVNDFQKGDIAEGYSVSREKKESFPLTVTSAQKNPTAFYLCASSMGQGFYEQYFGPGTRLTVT.

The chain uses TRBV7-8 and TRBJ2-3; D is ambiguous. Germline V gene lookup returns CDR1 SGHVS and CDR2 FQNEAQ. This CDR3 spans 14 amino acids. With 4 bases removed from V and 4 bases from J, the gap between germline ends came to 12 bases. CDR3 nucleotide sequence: TGTGCCAGCAGCTCCTTCCGACTCCCAGATACGCAGTATTTT. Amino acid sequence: CASSSFRLPDTQYF.